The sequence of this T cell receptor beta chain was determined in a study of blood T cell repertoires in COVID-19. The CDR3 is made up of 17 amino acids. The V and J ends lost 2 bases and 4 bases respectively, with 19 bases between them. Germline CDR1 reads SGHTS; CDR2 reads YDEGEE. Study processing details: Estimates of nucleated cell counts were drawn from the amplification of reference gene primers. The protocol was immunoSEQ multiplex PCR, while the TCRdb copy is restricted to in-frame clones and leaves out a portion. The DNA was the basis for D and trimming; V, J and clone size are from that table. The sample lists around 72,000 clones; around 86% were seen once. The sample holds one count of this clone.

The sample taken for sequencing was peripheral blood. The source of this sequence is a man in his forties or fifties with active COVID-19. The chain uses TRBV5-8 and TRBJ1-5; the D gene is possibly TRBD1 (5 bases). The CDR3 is CASSLFTDPAGNQPQHF. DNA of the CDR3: TGTGCCAGCAGCTTATTTACTGACCCAGCAGGGAATCAGCCCCAGCATTTT.